Sequencing of this TCR beta chain was carried out in a study of blood T cell repertoires in COVID-19. Looking at the study overall: The analysed material was cDNA or gDNA that came from T cells, B-cell-depleted T cells, or PBMCs.

The CDR3 covers 15 residues. Trimming took 2 bases from V and 4 from J, leaving 14 bases between them. CDR1 and CDR2 from the germline V gene are LNHDA and SQIVND (reference sequence). Sequenced by immunoSEQ multiplex PCR; TCRdb stores in-frame clones only, minus some. The sample has roughly 39,000 clones; about 94% are singletons. The gene calls are TRBV19 and TRBJ1-2, with D possibly TRBD1 on 6 matching bases. This clonotype was obtained from a human donor with active COVID-19. The donor label of this sample is uncertain. The specimen was peripheral blood. CDR3 region: CASSISRQGRYGYTF. The CDR3, as DNA: TGTGCCAGTAGTATATCCCGCCAGGGGCGCTATGGCTACACCTTC.